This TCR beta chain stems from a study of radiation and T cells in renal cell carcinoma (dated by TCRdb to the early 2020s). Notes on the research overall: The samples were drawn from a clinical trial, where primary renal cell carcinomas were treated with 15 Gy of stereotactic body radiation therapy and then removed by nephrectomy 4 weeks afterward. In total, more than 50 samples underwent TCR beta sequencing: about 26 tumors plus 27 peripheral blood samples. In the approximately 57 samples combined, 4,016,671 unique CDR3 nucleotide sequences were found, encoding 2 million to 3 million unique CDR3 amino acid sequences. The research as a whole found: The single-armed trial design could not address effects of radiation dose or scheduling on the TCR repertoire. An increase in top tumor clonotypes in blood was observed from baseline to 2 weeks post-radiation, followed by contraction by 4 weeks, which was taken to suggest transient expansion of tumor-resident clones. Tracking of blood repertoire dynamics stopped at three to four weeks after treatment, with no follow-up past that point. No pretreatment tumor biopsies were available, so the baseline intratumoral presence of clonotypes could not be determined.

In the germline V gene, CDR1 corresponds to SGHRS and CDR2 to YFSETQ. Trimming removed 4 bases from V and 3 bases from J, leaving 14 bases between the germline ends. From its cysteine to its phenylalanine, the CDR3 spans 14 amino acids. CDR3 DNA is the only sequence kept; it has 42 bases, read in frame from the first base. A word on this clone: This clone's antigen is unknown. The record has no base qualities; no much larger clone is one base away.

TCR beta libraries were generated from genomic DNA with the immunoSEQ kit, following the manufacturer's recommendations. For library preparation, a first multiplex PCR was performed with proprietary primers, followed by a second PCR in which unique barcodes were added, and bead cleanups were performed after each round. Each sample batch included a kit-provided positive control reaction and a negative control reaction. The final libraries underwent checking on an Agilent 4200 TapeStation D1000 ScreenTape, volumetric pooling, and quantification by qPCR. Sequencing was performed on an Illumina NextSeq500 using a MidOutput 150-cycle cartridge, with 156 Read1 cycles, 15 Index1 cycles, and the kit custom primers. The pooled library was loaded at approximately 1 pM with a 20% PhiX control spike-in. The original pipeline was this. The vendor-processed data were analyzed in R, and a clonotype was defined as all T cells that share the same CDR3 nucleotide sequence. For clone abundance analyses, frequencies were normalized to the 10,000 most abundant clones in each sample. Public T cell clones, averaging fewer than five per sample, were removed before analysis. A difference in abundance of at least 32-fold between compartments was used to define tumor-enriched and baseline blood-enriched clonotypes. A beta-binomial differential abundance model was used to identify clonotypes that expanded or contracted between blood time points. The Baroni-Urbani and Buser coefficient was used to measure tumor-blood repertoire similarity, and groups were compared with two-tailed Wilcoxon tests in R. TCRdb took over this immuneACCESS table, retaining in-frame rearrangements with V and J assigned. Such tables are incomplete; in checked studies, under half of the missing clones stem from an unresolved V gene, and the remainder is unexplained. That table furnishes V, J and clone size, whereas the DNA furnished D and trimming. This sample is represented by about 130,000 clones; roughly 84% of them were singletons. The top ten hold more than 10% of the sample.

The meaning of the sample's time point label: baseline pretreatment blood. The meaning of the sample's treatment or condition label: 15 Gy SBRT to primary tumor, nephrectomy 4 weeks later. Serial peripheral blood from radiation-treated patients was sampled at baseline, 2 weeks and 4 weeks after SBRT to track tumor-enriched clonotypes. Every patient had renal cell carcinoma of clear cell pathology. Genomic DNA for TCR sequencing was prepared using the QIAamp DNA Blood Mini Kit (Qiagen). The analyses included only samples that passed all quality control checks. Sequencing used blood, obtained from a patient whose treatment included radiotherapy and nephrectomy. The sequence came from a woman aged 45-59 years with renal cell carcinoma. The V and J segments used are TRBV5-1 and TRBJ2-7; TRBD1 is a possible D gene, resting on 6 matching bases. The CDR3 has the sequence CASSRLSTGYEQYF. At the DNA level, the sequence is TGCGCCAGCAGCCGCCTTTCGACAGGCTACGAGCAGTACTTC.